Given below is one T cell receptor (beta chain) in context. As yet, its antigen is unknown. Germline CDR1 is MNHNY and CDR2 is SVGAGI (reference sequence). V dropped 8 bases and J dropped 2; count of bases not matched to a gene: 3. The CDR3 spans 12 residues. This sample stems from a study of cytomegalovirus exposure and HLA in healthy donors. PCR was performed using 60 Vbeta and 13 Jbeta primers. Profiling relied on immunoSEQ multiplex PCR, and the TCRdb table lists in-frame clones only, not all of them. The profile covers over 150,000 clones, with over 75% appearing a single time and 5.5% to 6.5% taken by the ten largest. Study results and caveats: HLA-A and HLA-B allele assignments for most subjects were reportedly predicted accurately using TCR beta sequences. Cytomegalovirus association was listed for 164 TCR beta chains. TCR beta V segments were, for the most part, productive about 87% or about 30% of the time in an earlier analysis. Presence/absence analyses took donor sequencing depth as roughly uniform.

The chain recombines TRBV6-6 with TRBJ2-7; TRBD2 matches at 7 bases. This sequence originates from a woman aged 35 to 49 in good health and CMV-seropositive. The sequenced material came from PBMCs. In DNA, the CDR3 is TGTGCCAGCGGTCGGGGGGCCTACGAGCAGTACTTC. Its translation: CASGRGAYEQYF.